This TCR beta chain was found in a study of OX40 agonist ivuxolimab in advanced cancers. This CDR3 spans 16 amino acids. From germline, CDR1 is MGHRA and CDR2 YSYEKL. Trimming took off 0 bases at V and 4 bases at J, with 15 bases between the two ends. Libraries were prepared by immunoSEQ multiplex PCR; TCRdb keeps only in-frame clonotypes and omits some of them. The sample has around 20,000 clones, roughly 85% seen once; the top ten hold approximately 15%. The chain combines TRBV4-1 with TRBJ2-5, with D perhaps assigned TRBD1 or TRBD2 (5 bases each). The source material was CD4+ or CD8+ T cells sorted from blood, sampled in a trial of the OX40 agonist ivuxolimab. This clonotype originated in an adult with an advanced solid tumor such as melanoma, head and neck, liver or kidney cancer. The CDR3 loop is CASSQDPRGVLETQYF. The CDR3 DNA reads TGCGCCAGCAGCCAAGATCCACGAGGGGTTCTAGAGACCCAGTACTTC.